A single sample is the source of the 3 T cell receptor beta chains below, sequenced in a study of blood T cell repertoires in COVID-19. Assay used: immunoSEQ multiplex PCR; TCRdb lists only in-frame clones, some missing. The table includes 84,000 or so clones, approximately 81% detected once. Sequenced material: peripheral blood. These receptor sequences come from a woman aged 80 or over with acute or convalescent COVID-19.

This chain joins TRBV7-9 and TRBJ2-3; maybe TRBD1 (6 bases). Looked up from germline, CDR1 is SEHNR and CDR2 is FQNEAQ (reference sequence). The CDR3 covers 15 residues. Trimming took off 3 bases at V and 0 bases at J, with 10 bases between the two ends. The CDR3 DNA reads as TGTGCCAGCAGCTTCGGAGACAGGAGCACAGATACGCAGTATTTT. Its protein product is CASSFGDRSTDTQYF. The full variable domain, in which reference TRBV7-9 and TRBJ2-3 provide the parts outside the CDR3, is DTGVSQNPRHKITKRGQNVTFRCDPISEHNRLYWYRQTLGQGPEFLTYFQNEAQLEKSRLLSDRFSAERPKGSFSTLEIQRTEQGDSAMYLCASSFGDRSTDTQYFGPGTRLTVL.

The count of this clone is one. V gene TRBV28 combines with J gene TRBJ1-2; 11 nucleotides line up with TRBD1. CDR1 and CDR2 (germline): MDHEN, SYDVKM. The length of the CDR3 is 16 residues. V was clipped by 8 bases and J by 4 bases; unmatched bases: 12. The chain's CDR3 is CASRPAGTGGSYGYTF. CDR3 sequence (DNA): TGTGCCAGCCGACCAGCCGGGACAGGGGGAAGCTATGGCTACACCTTC.

The chain is built from TRBV10-2 and TRBJ2-5; TRBD2 matches 7 bases. In germline, CDR1 is WSHSY, CDR2 SAAADI. J gave up 4 bases and V 4 bases, and 6 bases lay outside the gene matches. This CDR3 has 14 amino acids. In DNA, the CDR3 is TGCGCCAGCAGTGTGGGACTACCCTCAGAGACCCAGTACTTC. Translating it yields CASSVGLPSETQYF.